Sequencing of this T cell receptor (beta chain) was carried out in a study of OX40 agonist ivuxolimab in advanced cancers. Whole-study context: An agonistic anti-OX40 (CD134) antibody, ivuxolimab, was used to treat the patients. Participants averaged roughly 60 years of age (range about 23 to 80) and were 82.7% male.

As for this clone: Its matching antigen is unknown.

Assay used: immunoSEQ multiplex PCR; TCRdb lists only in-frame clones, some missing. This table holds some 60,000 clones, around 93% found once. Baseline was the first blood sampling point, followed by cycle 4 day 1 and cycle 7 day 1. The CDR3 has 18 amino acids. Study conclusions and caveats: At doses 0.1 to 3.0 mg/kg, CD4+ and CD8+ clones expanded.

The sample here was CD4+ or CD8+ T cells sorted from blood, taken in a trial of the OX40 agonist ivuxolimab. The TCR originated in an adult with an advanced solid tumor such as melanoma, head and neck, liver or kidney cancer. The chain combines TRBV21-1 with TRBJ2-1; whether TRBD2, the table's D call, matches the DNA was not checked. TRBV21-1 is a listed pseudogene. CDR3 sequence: CASSKGLAGGRAYNEQFF. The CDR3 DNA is TGTGCCAGCAGCAAAGGGCTAGCGGGAGGTCGAGCCTACAATGAGCAGTTCTTC.